The source of this TCR beta chain is a study of prognosis after radiotherapy for stage I lung cancer. As for the study in general: Operability status for all non-small cell lung cancer patients was recorded as medically inoperable. Study outcomes and limitations: A determination of whether the expanded TCR clones were tumor-specific was not made. Post-therapy Shannon entropy was lower in patients developing distant metastases following stereotactic body radiation therapy.

Amplification of the TCR beta CDR3 (from genomic DNA) was done by two-round multiplex PCR. Amplification during the initial PCR round employed primers specific to each TRBV and TRBJ gene. For its second round, the PCR relied on universal primers. TCRdb re-called the multiplex PCR reads with MiXCR, one entry per CDR3 protein. Of 50,000 or so distinct CDR3 sequences in the sample, roughly 35% were seen once. The CDR3 totals 16 residues. Trimming left V 6 bases short and J 6 bases short, with 24 bases between. CDR1 is MGHRA, CDR2 YSYEKL, per germline. As concerns this clonotype: No antigen is known for it.

The source of this sequence is a donor at least 50 years old with non-small cell lung cancer. Source: PBMCs, taken before or after stereotactic body radiation therapy (not recorded which). The V gene is TRBV4-1, the J gene TRBJ2-7; D perhaps matches TRBD2 (6 bases). For the CDR3, the DNA is TGCGCCAGCAGTTCACCTGCGGGACTCCCTTCGGTCGAGCAGTACTTC. Its translation is CASSSPAGLPSVEQYF.